The 13 T cell receptor beta chains presented below share a single source sample, sequenced in a study of OX40 agonist ivuxolimab in advanced cancers. Produced via immunoSEQ multiplex PCR; TCRdb's table is partial and in-frame only. In the table there are about 110,000 clones, approximately 90% of which are singletons. Sequences were derived from CD4+ or CD8+ T cells sorted from blood, sampled in a trial of the OX40 agonist ivuxolimab. These receptor sequences come from an adult with an advanced solid tumor such as melanoma, head and neck, liver or kidney cancer.

CDR3 region: CAISESLEGVGYTF. The CDR3 bases are TGTGCCATCAGTGAGTCGCTTGAGGGGGTCGGCTACACCTTC. The V gene is TRBV10-3, the J gene TRBJ1-2; D may be TRBD1 (6 bases). CDR1 is ENHRY, CDR2 SYGVKD, per germline. The CDR3 sequence is 14 residues long. With 0 bases removed from V and 8 bases from J, the gap between germline ends came to 13 bases.

The chain joins TRBV25-1 to TRBJ1-4, with TRBD1 identical over 10 bases. The length of the CDR3 is 14 residues. CDR1 and CDR2 from the germline V gene are MGHDK and SYGVNS. The junction had 5 bases not matched to a gene; V was cut back by 7 bases and J by 6 bases. The CDR3 DNA is TGTGCCAGCACAGGGACAGGGGTGTATGAAAAACTGTTTTTT. Translated: CASTGTGVYEKLFF.

The chain links TRBV21-1 to TRBJ2-7. TRBV21-1 has pseudogene status. This CDR3 comprises 14 residues. CDR3 in DNA: TGTGCCAGCATCTCGCCGGGACCACGGGGAGAGCAGTACTTC. It encodes CASISPGPRGEQYF.

The V call is TRBV6-1, the J call TRBJ1-4, with TRBD1 identical over 8 bases. The ends lost 3 bases at V and 8 bases at J; junction bases unmatched: 8. The CDR3 consists of 15 residues. Germline lookup yields CDR1 MNHNS and CDR2 SASEGT. The CDR3 DNA is TGTGCCAGCAGTGAGTCTCGGACAGGGTACGAAAAACTGTTTTTT. Translated: CASSESRTGYEKLFF.

The chain is built from TRBV11-3 and TRBJ2-7, with 8 bases fitting TRBD2. The length of the CDR3 is 15 residues. The germline CDR1 and CDR2 sequences are SGHNT and YENEEA. V lost 5 bases to trimming and J lost 2 bases; unmatched junction nucleotides: 8. For the CDR3, the DNA is TGTGCCAGCAGCCCTGGACTAGCTGTAACCTACGAGCAGTACTTC. This translates into CASSPGLAVTYEQYF.

This clone was observed once. The V call is TRBV10-2, the J call TRBJ2-2; TRBD1 is a possible D gene (5 bases). This CDR3 has 14 amino acids. Germline-derived CDR1 and CDR2 are WSHSY and SAAADI. V was pared by 5 bases and J by 4 bases, with 11 bases between. The CDR3 protein is CASSLLQGTGELFF. DNA for the CDR3: TGCGCCAGCAGTCTTCTCCAGGGCACCGGGGAGCTGTTTTTT.

Only a few counts were recorded for this clone. The rearrangement uses TRBV18 and TRBJ1-2; D remains unclear. Germline CDR1 KGHSH, CDR2 LQKENI. The CDR3 covers 16 residues. Trimming removed 3 bases at V and 1 base at J, with 15 bases between. Here the CDR3 reads CASSPSSPVDNYGYTF. CDR3 DNA: TGTGCCAGCTCACCTTCTTCCCCTGTAGATAACTATGGCTACACCTTC.

The V gene is TRBV18, the J gene TRBJ1-4; D is undetermined. Germline V gives CDR1 KGHSH, CDR2 LQKENI. V was shortened by 4 bases and J by 14 bases, with 14 bases between the two germline ends. This CDR3 comprises 12 residues. The CDR3: CASSLMDTALFF. The CDR3 nucleotides read TGTGCCAGCTCACTGATGGATACTGCGCTGTTTTTT.

The chain employs TRBV7-6 and TRBJ1-1, with 7 bases lining up with TRBD1. Per germline, CDR1 SGHVS and CDR2 FNYEAQ. The CDR3 length is 16 residues. With V trimmed by 0 bases and J by 1 base, 5 bases remained unmatched. The CDR3 is CASSLAPGQRNTEAFF. The CDR3 nucleotides read TGTGCCAGCAGCTTAGCGCCGGGACAGAGGAACACTGAAGCTTTCTTT. The whole variable domain, remainder taken from reference TRBV7-6 and TRBJ1-1, is GAGVSQSPRYKVTKRGQDVALRCDPISGHVSLYWYRQALGQGPEFLTYFNYEAQQDKSGLPNDRFSAERPEGSISTLTIQRTEQRDSAMYRCASSLAPGQRNTEAFFGQGTRLTVV.

V usage is TRBV5-1 and J usage is TRBJ2-5; 8 positions agree with TRBD2. After removal of 2 bases from V and 4 bases from J, the junction contained 1 base not matched to a gene. This CDR3 is built from 13 residues. Germline-derived CDR1 and CDR2 are SGHRS and YFSETQ. The CDR3 nucleotides are TGCGCCAGCAGCTTACTAGCGGCAGAGACCCAGTACTTC. Its translation: CASSLLAAETQYF.

This chain connects TRBV5-1 to TRBJ2-1; D is possibly TRBD1 or TRBD2 (5 bases each). This CDR3 comprises 17 residues. Trimming cost V 0 bases and J 4 bases, with 17 bases left between them. CDR1 is SGHRS and CDR2 is YFSETQ in the germline V gene. CDR3 amino acids: CASSLGGLQRLYNEQFF. The CDR3 DNA reads as TGCGCCAGCAGCTTGGGGGGCTTACAGCGGTTGTACAATGAGCAGTTCTTC.

The genes are TRBV11-3 and TRBJ1-5; 7 nucleotides match TRBD1. V trimming: 5 bases; J trimming: 2 bases; junction bases outside the gene matches: 3. Germline V gene data show CDR1 as SGHNT and CDR2 as YENEEA. This CDR3 comprises 14 residues. The CDR3: CASSHGQGNQPQHF. In DNA, the CDR3 is TGTGCCAGCAGCCACGGACAGGGCAATCAGCCCCAGCATTTT.

The genes are TRBV5-8 and TRBJ2-2; 8 nucleotides match TRBD1. The germline CDR1 and CDR2 sequences are SGHTS and YDEGEE. There are 20 residues in the CDR3. J was trimmed by 0 bases and V by 4 bases; bases with no gene match: 17. The CDR3 sequence is CASSLALRTGLVTNTGELFF. The CDR3 nucleotides are TGTGCCAGCAGCCTGGCCCTTAGGACAGGGTTGGTCACGAACACCGGGGAGCTGTTTTTT.